Presented here are 4 T cell receptor beta chains from one specimen sequenced in a study of blood T cell repertoires in COVID-19. Sequencing was performed with immunoSEQ multiplex PCR; in TCRdb, only in-frame clones are kept and a portion is missing. Found here are roughly 150,000 clones, around 90% of them singletons; the top ten hold 2.5% to 3.5%. Source material: peripheral blood. Every receptor here comes from a man in his fifties or sixties with acute or convalescent COVID-19.

The V gene is TRBV7-9, the J gene TRBJ2-3, with 12 bases identical to TRBD2. The junction had 8 bases not matched to a gene; V was cut back by 3 bases and J by 4 bases. CDR1 SEHNR and CDR2 FQNEAQ come from the germline V gene (reference sequence). There are 17 residues in the CDR3. The CDR3 sequence is CASSFPRLAGAADTQYF. For the CDR3, the DNA is TGTGCCAGCAGCTTCCCCCGACTAGCGGGGGCAGCAGATACGCAGTATTTT.

The V gene is TRBV7-9, the J gene TRBJ2-7, with D uncertain. The V end lost 4 bases, the J end lost 0 bases, and 4 bases lay between the germline ends. The CDR3 has 12 amino acids. In germline, CDR1 is SEHNR, CDR2 FQNEAQ (reference sequence). CDR3 amino acids: CASSYNSYEQYF. The CDR3 coding sequence is TGTGCCAGCAGCTACAACTCCTACGAGCAGTACTTC.

The V gene is TRBV13, the J gene TRBJ1-6, with D possibly TRBD1 on 6 matching bases. CDR1 is PRHDT, CDR2 FYEKMQ, per germline (reference sequence). The CDR3 is 16 residues long. The germline V and J ends were trimmed by 5 bases and 7 bases, with 18 bases remaining between them. The DNA for the CDR3 is TGTGCCAGCAGCCCACAAGGGGCAGGGGAAAATTCACCCCTCCACTTT. This translates into CASSPQGAGENSPLHF. The whole variable domain, remainder taken from reference TRBV13 and TRBJ1-6, is AAGVIQSPRHLIKEKRETATLKCYPIPRHDTVYWYQQGPGQDPQFLISFYEKMQSDKGSIPDRFSAQQFSDYHSELNMSSLELGDSALYFCASSPQGAGENSPLHFGNGTRLTVT.

The J gene is TRBJ1-6, the V gene TRBV29-1; TRBD1 matches 7 bases. Losses at the gene ends were 4 bases for V and 7 bases for J; bases not matched to a gene: 7. This CDR3 region has 14 residues. In germline, CDR1 is SQVTM, CDR2 ANQGSEA. The CDR3 protein is CSVVIGTDNSPLHF. The CDR3 coding sequence is TGCAGCGTTGTCATCGGGACAGACAATTCACCCCTCCACTTT.